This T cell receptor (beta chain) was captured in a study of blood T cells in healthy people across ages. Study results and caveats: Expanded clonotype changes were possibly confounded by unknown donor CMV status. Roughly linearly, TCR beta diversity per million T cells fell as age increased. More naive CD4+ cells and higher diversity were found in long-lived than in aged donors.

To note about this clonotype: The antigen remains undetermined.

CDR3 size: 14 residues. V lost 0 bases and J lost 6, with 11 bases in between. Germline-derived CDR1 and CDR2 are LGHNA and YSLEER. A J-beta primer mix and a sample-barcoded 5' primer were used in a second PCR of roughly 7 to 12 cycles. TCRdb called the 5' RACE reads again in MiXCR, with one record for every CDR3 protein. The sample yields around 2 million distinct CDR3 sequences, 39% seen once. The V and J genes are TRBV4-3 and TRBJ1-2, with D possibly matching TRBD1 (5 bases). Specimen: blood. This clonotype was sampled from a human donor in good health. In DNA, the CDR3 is TGCGCCAGCAGCCAAGAACAAGGGGAGCATGGCTACACCTTC. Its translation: CASSQEQGEHGYTF.